This T cell receptor (beta chain) was sequenced during a study of T cells in Graves' hyperthyroidism and ophthalmopathy. PBMCs were sourced from roughly 9.3 ml fresh peripheral blood. The V segment lost 3 bases and the J segment 1 base; nucleotides outside the gene matches: 7. Per the germline V gene, CDR1 is SGHRS and CDR2 is YFSETQ. This CDR3 contains 16 residues. RNA transcripts gave rise to amplified TCR beta CDR3 regions. HTBI primers were used for first-round RT-PCR of the TCR CDR3. MiXCR, run by TCRdb on the multiplex PCR reads, gives a single entry per CDR3 protein. The data hold around 500,000 distinct CDR3 sequences, with under 25% observed a single time.

This clonotype was obtained from a woman between 65 and 79 years old with Graves' ophthalmopathy. The sample was blood. The chain links TRBV5-1 to TRBJ2-1; 7 bases are shared with TRBD2. CDR3 sequence (DNA): TGCGCCAGCAGCTCCTCAAGCGGGATTTCCTACAATGAGCAGTTCTTC. Protein product: CASSSSSGISYNEQFF.